Sequencing of this TCR beta chain was carried out in a study of breast tumors, draining lymph nodes, adjacent tissues. General observations from the study: The lymph node origin of tumor T cells was framed as consistent with a hypothesis, not demonstrated. Tumor TCR diversity was below lymph nodes but above nontumor tissue. Findings are consistent with lymph node origin and intratumoral expansion of most tumor T cells.

TCRdb re-analysed the multiplex PCR reads in MiXCR, keeping a single row per CDR3 protein. The sample carries about 270,000 distinct CDR3 sequences, roughly 30% recorded once. Comments on this clonotype: The antigen remains unidentified.

Germline-derived CDR1 and CDR2 are MNHEY and SVGAGI. Germline trimming cut 4 bases from V and 9 bases from J; bases unmatched to any gene: 4. The CDR3 totals 12 residues. Samples came from axillary lymph nodes draining the breast cancer. The receptor comes from a female donor with breast cancer. Some clones in this sample may be carry-over from other donors' samples. Sequencing was performed on axillary lymph node tissue. The chain couples TRBV6-5 to TRBJ2-7; the match to TRBD1 covers 9 bases. Here the CDR3 DNA reads TGTGCCAGCAGTTCCGGGACAGGGATGCAGTACTTC. This gives the protein CASSSGTGMQYF.